This T cell receptor beta chain is from a study of human T cells and chemical hapten exposure (dated by TCRdb to the early 2020s). Describing the broader study: For sensitization, 2% DPC in acetone was applied to a roughly 2 cm by roughly 2 cm area of upper inner arm skin. Weekly therapeutic DPC doses were additionally applied to the scalp of patients throughout the roughly 22-week study period. Patch testing was done on the upper back using Finn chambers containing 0.01% DPC, and results were scored after 6 days according to International Contact Dermatitis Research Group standards. The patient cohort, mostly female, included alopecia areata with under or over 50% scalp involvement, alopecia totalis and alopecia universalis. Libraries were combined into a pool for sequencing, and differences in TCR yield between samples came mainly from small differences in library volumes within the pool. The study tracked peripheral blood TCR repertoire changes in vivo during primary and secondary sensitization to the hapten diphenylcyclopropenone (DPC) in alopecia patients. Patient blood was sampled pre-sensitization (week 0) and at 2, 6 and about 24 weeks after DPC sensitization. Approximately 28 alopecia patients provided blood for TCR sequencing at one to four time points (pre-sensitization, 2, 6 and 24 weeks).

The sample holds a few counts of this clonotype. What antigen it recognizes has not been identified. Nothing much larger sits one base from this clone, and base qualities are not available. V loses 0 bases at its end and J loses 2 bases; junction bases beyond the gene matches: 2. The germline V gene (reference sequence) supplies CDR1 MNHEY and CDR2 SMNVEV. Taken from cysteine to phenylalanine, the CDR3 has 16 residues. The kept DNA is CDR3 alone, 48 bases in frame from the first base. To prepare the library, RACE was applied. The run used a NextSeq 500. During library preparation, unique molecular identifiers were attached to individual cDNA molecules so that TCRs could be counted quantitatively and reproducibly. Both TCR alpha and TCR beta chains were sequenced from each blood RNA sample. Regarding the original processing steps: Samples had a median of roughly 87,000 TCRs, with a range from 23,224 to 690,600. V, J and CDR3 annotation of the TCR reads was carried out using the Decombinator software suite. To make PS versus PT1 abundance plots, every sample was subsampled to the same number of TCRs (28,000). TCRs were defined as expanded if absent before sensitization and observed at least eight times at the 2-week time point. The raw public data were reprocessed by TCRdb itself: fastp quality trimming at Q25, MiXCR clonotype calling, in-frame beta chains only. One record per CDR3 amino acid sequence lists the most common genes and DNA. TCRdb's processing, not the authors' own work, is the source of the V and J calls. The sample profile shows around 250,000 distinct CDR3 sequences; 7.5% to 9% of them were found once. In total, the top ten clones hold roughly 2.5% of the sample.

Taken with the paper, the label for time point translates to: pre-sensitization, week 0. Per the publication, the treatment or condition label means: therapeutic diphenylcyclopropenone sensitization with weekly scalp DPC. At every patch-test visit, the blood draw took place before the patch test was put on. Eligible patients were aged 18 to 70, diagnosed with alopecia, deemed suitable for DPC therapy, and excluded if pregnant. Unfractionated whole blood was collected in Tempus Blood RNA tubes, and total RNA was extracted from that blood. Study-level results and caveats: Patch test score correlated positively with the number of PT1 expanded TCRs, reaching significance at thresholds 8, 16 and 32 but not at 4. Expanded TCRs formed significantly more large CDR3 similarity clusters than pre-sensitization or healthy control sets, consistent with antigen-driven responses. After repeated subsampling, the strength of the expansion versus patch-test correlation and the threshold at which it became significant changed. Because every patient had alopecia, a presumed autoimmune disease, the patients' immune response might differ from that of healthy individuals. The number of TCRs above 1 in 1000 frequency did not change with DPC sensitization; there was no evidence of global repertoire structure alterations.

The material was whole blood, obtained in connection with sensitization to the hapten diphenylcyclopropenone (DPC). The origin of this receptor is a middle-aged woman with alopecia areata. Some clones in this sample may be carry-over from other donors' samples. The chain links TRBV27 with TRBJ1-2; TRBD1 matches 11 bases in the middle. CDR3 loop: CASSLSGQGANYGYTF. Read as DNA, the sequence is TGTGCCAGCAGTTTATCCGGACAGGGGGCGAACTATGGCTACACCTTC.